Listed below are T cell receptor beta chains from one sample, sequenced in a study of T cell responses to AZD1222 COVID-19 vaccine. TCRdb's table, derived via immunoSEQ multiplex PCR, lists solely in-frame clones and lacks some. Of over 110,000 clones in the sample, 92% were seen once. Sequences were derived from peripheral blood, sampled 28 days after the second AZD1222 dose. Receptor source: an adult who received the AZD1222 COVID-19 vaccine. CDR3s include the opening cysteine and the closing phenylalanine or tryptophan. Each record gives: CDR3 DNA, CDR3 protein, V gene, clone size, J gene, D gene. D genes are given only for firm matches. Part of the rows lack a size; the others show once, few, many or a class for expanded clones.

TGTGCCAGTACCCCGGGGACTGAAGCTTTCTTT CASTPGTEAFF TRBV19 once TRBJ1-1 .
TGTGCCTGGACTCGACAGGGAGGAACTGAAGCTTTCTTT CAWTRQGGTEAFF TRBV30 . TRBJ1-1 TRBD1
TGTGCCAGCAGCTCCACCACCACTAGCGGGAGGGCCTACGAGCAGTACTTC CASSSTTTSGRAYEQYF TRBV7-9 . TRBJ2-7 TRBD2
TGTGCCAGCAGGCGGGACAGCGCCAACACAGATACGCAGTATTTT CASRRDSANTDTQYF TRBV2 once TRBJ2-3 .
TGCGCCAGCAGCTTGTCCCAGCCTGGCGATACGCAGTATTTT CASSLSQPGDTQYF TRBV5-1 . TRBJ2-3 .
TGTGCCAGCAGCCAAGGGGGTAGAAGGGGCTACACCTTC CASSQGGRRGYTF TRBV3-1/TRBV3-2 . TRBJ1-2 .
TGTGCCAGCAGTTTTACAGGGGCCACGACAAATTCACCCCTCCACTTT CASSFTGATTNSPLHF TRBV6-5 . TRBJ1-6 TRBD1
TGTGCCAGCAGCCCCTTGGGGGGCTATAGCAATCAGCCCCAGCATTTT CASSPLGGYSNQPQHF TRBV7-9 . TRBJ1-5 .
TGTGCCAGCAGCCACGGGGGGGCTGGAGCTAATGAAAAACTGTTTTTT CASSHGGAGANEKLFF TRBV13 . TRBJ1-4 .
TGTGCCAGCAGTGAAGGCAGGGTTGGCAATCAGCCCCAGCATTTT CASSEGRVGNQPQHF TRBV2 . TRBJ1-5 .
TGTGCCAGCAGCACAGCCATTTACACTGAAGCTTTCTTT CASSTAIYTEAFF TRBV21-1 . TRBJ1-1 .
TGTGCCAGCAGCTTAGGGTTGGGGTTCGGCTATGGCTACACCTTC CASSLGLGFGYGYTF TRBV7-2 . TRBJ1-2 .
TGTGCCAGCTCGATCCCGGGAGCAGGCGACCACGAGCAGTACTTC CASSIPGAGDHEQYF TRBV18 once TRBJ2-7 .
TGTGCCAGCACAGGAGATGCCCTGAACACTGAAGCTTTCTTT CASTGDALNTEAFF TRBV28 . TRBJ1-1 .
TGTGCCAGCAGCTTGGAGGACAGGAGGATGGATGGCTACACCTTC CASSLEDRRMDGYTF TRBV5-6 . TRBJ1-2 TRBD1
TGTGCCAGCAGTTTTAGGCCCCTCTCCTATAATTCACCCCTCCACTTT CASSFRPLSYNSPLHF TRBV27 . TRBJ1-6 .
TGTGCCAGCAGAGGACAGGAGAATCAGCCCCAGCATTTT CASRGQENQPQHF TRBV6-5 . TRBJ1-5 TRBD1
TGCGCCAGCAGCCAAGATCCTACGGGGGGGAGCACAGATACGCAGTATTTT CASSQDPTGGSTDTQYF TRBV4-3 . TRBJ2-3 TRBD2
TGTGCCTGGAGTGTGACAGGGGGTTACTATGGCTACACCTTC CAWSVTGGYYGYTF TRBV30 . TRBJ1-2 TRBD1
TGTGCCAGCAGTGACTTTTCCAGGGTACTCGGAAACACCATATATTTT CASSDFSRVLGNTIYF TRBV6-1 . TRBJ1-3 .
TGTGCCAGCAGCCCCCCTGGTAGACCTTATGGCTACACCTTC CASSPPGRPYGYTF TRBV11-2 . TRBJ1-2 .
TGTGCCAGCAGTGCAGACAGTAACACTGAAGCTTTCTTT CASSADSNTEAFF TRBV6-4 few TRBJ1-1 .
TGTGCCAGTAGTACACAGGGCTCTGGAAACACCATATATTTT CASSTQGSGNTIYF TRBV19 . TRBJ1-3 .
TGTGCCAGCAGTTACTGGGAGCAGGGGGTCGGGGAGCTGTTTTTT CASSYWEQGVGELFF TRBV6-2/TRBV6-3 . TRBJ2-2 TRBD1
TGTGCCACCAGCAGGGGAGGGAGAGAATACACTGAAGCTTTCTTT CATSRGGREYTEAFF TRBV15 . TRBJ1-1 .
TGTGCCATCAGCCCCGGGTACGGGGCTTTAGGTGGGGCCAACGTCCTGACTTTC CAISPGYGALGGANVLTF TRBV10-3 . TRBJ2-6 .
TGTGCCAGCAGCCACCGTAGCATGTTGACAAAATATGGCTACACCTTC CASSHRSMLTKYGYTF TRBV16 . TRBJ1-2 .
TGTGCCAGCAGTTTGGAGTTCCAGAACACCGGGGAGCTGTTTTTT CASSLEFQNTGELFF TRBV27 . TRBJ2-2 .
TGTGCCAGCAGGCCGGGTGGCTATGGCTACACCTTC CASRPGGYGYTF TRBV12-3/TRBV12-4 . TRBJ1-2 .
TGTGCCAGCAGCTGGGCAAAGGGACGGGTGAACACTGAAGCTTTCTTT CASSWAKGRVNTEAFF TRBV11-2 . TRBJ1-1 .
TGCGCCAGCAGCTCAAACGCCGGGGAGCTGTTTTTT CASSSNAGELFF TRBV5-1 . TRBJ2-2 .
TGTGCCAGCAGTTACGGGCTAGCCGGGACCCAGTACTTC CASSYGLAGTQYF TRBV6-2/TRBV6-3 once TRBJ2-5 .
TGTGCCAGCAGTCCCCTCTCGGCAGGCGCTGCTTTCTTT CASSPLSAGAAFF TRBV12-3/TRBV12-4 . TRBJ1-1 .
TGTGCCAGCAGCTTGGGCCGGGGACAGGGTAGGGACGGCTACACCTTC CASSLGRGQGRDGYTF TRBV5-4 . TRBJ1-2 TRBD1
TGTGCCAGCAGTTACCCCGGGACAGCTAATGAAAAACTGTTTTTT CASSYPGTANEKLFF TRBV28 . TRBJ1-4 TRBD1
TGTGCCAGCTCACCACCCGAGGGGGCGAATGAGCAGTTCTTC CASSPPEGANEQFF TRBV18 . TRBJ2-1 TRBD1
TGCGCCAGCAGCCATAGCGGGGAGGAGACCCAGTACTTC CASSHSGEETQYF TRBV5-1 . TRBJ2-5 TRBD2
TGTGCCAGCAGTTACGACGGGAACTATGGCTACACCTTC CASSYDGNYGYTF TRBV6-5 . TRBJ1-2 .
TGTGCCAGCATGGGGGGGGGATCACCCCTCCACTTT CASMGGGSPLHF TRBV2 . TRBJ1-6 .
TGTGCCACCAGCAGTCCTACCGGGACTAGAGAAGAGACCCAGTACTTC CATSSPTGTREETQYF TRBV15 . TRBJ2-5 TRBD2
TGTGCCAGCAGCTCCCTTCCGGGACACACGAACACCGGGGAGCTGTTTTTT CASSSLPGHTNTGELFF TRBV7-2 . TRBJ2-2 .
TGTGCCAGCAGCTTGAGACGGGAGAACACTGAAGCTTTCTTT CASSLRRENTEAFF TRBV7-2 . TRBJ1-1 .
TGTGCCAGCAGTTACGTAGACAGGGGCTATGGCTACACCTTC CASSYVDRGYGYTF TRBV6-5 . TRBJ1-2 TRBD1